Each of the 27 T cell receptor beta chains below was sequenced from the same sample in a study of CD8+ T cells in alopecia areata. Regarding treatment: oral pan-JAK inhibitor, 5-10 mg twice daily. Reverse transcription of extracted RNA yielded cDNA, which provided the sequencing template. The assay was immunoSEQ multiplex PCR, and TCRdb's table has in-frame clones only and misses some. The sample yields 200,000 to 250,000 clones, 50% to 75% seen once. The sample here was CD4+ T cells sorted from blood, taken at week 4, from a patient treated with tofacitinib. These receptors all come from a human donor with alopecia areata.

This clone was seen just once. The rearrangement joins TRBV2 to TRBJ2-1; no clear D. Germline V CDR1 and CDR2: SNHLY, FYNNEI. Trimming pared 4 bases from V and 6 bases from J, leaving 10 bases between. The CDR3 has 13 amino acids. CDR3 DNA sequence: TGTGCCAGCAGTGTCGGCATCGCCAATGAGCAGTTCTTC. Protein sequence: CASSVGIANEQFF.

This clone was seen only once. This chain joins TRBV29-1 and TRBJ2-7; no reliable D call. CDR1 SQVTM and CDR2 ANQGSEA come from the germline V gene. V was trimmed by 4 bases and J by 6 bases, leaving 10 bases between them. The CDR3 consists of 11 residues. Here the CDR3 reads CSVATEVEQYF. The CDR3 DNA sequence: TGCAGCGTTGCCACAGAGGTCGAGCAGTACTTC.

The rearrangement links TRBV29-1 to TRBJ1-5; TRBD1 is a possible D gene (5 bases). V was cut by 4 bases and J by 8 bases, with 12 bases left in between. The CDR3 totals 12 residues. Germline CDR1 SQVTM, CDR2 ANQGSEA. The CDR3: CSVVTVREPQHF. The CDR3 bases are TGCAGCGTTGTAACGGTCAGGGAGCCCCAGCATTTT.

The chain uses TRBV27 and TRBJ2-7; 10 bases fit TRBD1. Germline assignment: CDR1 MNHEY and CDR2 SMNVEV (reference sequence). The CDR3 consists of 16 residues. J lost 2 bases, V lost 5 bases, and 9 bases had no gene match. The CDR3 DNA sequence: TGTGCCAGCAGTCCCCGGGGGACAGGGGTAACCTACGAGCAGTACTTC. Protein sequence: CASSPRGTGVTYEQYF.

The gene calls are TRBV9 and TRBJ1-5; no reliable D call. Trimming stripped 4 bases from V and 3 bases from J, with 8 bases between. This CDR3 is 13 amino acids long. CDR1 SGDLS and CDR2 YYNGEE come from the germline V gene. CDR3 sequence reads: CASSRSSNQPQHF. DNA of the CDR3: TGTGCCAGCAGCCGCAGTTCCAATCAGCCCCAGCATTTT.

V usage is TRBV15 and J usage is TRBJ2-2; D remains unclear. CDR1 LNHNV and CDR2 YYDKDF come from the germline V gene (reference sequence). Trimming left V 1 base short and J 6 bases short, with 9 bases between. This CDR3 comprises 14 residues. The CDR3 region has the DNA TGTGCCACCAGCAGAGTATGGGTGGCCGGGGAGCTGTTTTTT. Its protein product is CATSRVWVAGELFF. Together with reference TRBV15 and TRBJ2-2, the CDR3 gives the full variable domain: DAMVIQNPRYQVTQFGKPVTLSCSQTLNHNVMYWYQQKSSQAPKLLFHYYDKDFNNEADTPDNFQSRRPNTSFCFLDIRSPGLGDTAMYLCATSRVWVAGELFFGEGSRLTVL.

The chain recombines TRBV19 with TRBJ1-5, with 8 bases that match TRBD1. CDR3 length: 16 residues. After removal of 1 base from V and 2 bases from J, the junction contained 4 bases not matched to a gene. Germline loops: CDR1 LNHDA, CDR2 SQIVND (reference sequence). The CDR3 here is CASSIGTGLGNQPQHF. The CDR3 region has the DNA TGTGCCAGTAGTATAGGGACAGGGCTAGGCAATCAGCCCCAGCATTTT.

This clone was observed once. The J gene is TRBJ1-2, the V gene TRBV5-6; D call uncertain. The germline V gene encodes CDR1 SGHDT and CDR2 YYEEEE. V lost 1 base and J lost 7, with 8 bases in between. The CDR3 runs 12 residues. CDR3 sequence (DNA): TGTGCCAGCAGCTTGTGGTCAGCTGGCTACACCTTC. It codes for CASSLWSAGYTF.

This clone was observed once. The CDR3 DNA follows: TGTGCCAGCAGCCCCCCCCCGCCGGGGCATACGCAGTATTTT. Protein: CASSPPPPGHTQYF. The gene calls are TRBV9 and TRBJ2-3; perhaps D is TRBD1 or TRBD2 (5 bases each). V shed 4 bases and J shed 7 bases, with 16 bases lying between them. The CDR3 spans 14 residues. Germline V gene sequence: CDR1 SGDLS, CDR2 YYNGEE.

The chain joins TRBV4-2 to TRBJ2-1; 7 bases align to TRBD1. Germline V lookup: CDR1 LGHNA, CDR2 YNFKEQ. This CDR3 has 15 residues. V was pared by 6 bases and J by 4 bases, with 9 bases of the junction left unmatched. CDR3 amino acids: CASSSPGQTYNEQFF. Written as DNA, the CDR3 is TGTGCCAGCAGTTCACCGGGACAGACATACAATGAGCAGTTCTTC.

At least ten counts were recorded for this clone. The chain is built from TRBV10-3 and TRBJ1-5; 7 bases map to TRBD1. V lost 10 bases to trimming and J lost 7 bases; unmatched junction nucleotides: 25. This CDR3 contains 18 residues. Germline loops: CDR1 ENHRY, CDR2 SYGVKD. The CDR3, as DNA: TGTGCCAGGGAGTTCTCGGGGGCCCGACAGGGTTGGGGCCAGCCCCAGCATTTT. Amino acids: CAREFSGARQGWGQPQHF.

The CDR3 reads CAWSPGRENSPLHF. CDR3 DNA sequence: TGTGCCTGGAGCCCGGGGAGGGAAAATTCACCCCTCCACTTT. V usage is TRBV30 and J usage is TRBJ1-6, with D hard to call. Per germline, CDR1 GTSNPN and CDR2 SVGIG (reference sequence). This CDR3 is built from 14 residues. Trimming pared 3 bases from V and 7 bases from J, leaving 13 bases between.

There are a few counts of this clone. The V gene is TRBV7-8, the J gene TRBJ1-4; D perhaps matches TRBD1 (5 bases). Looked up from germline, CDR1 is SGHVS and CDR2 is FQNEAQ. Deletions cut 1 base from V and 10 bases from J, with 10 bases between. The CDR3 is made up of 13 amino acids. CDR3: CASSLVVGGKLFF. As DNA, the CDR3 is TGTGCCAGCAGCTTAGTGGTCGGGGGAAAACTGTTTTTT. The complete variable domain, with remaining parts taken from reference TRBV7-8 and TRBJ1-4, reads GAGVSQSPRYKVAKRGQDVALRCDPISGHVSLFWYQQALGQGPEFLTYFQNEAQLDKSGLPSDRFFAERPEGSVSTLKIQRTQQEDSAVYLCASSLVVGGKLFFGSGTQLSVL.

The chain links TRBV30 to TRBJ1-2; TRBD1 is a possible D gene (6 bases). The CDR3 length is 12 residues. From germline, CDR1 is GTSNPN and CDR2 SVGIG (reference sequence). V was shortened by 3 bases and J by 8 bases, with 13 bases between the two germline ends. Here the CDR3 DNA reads TGTGCCTGGAGCCGGGGGGCGGGCGGCTACACCTTC. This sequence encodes CAWSRGAGGYTF.

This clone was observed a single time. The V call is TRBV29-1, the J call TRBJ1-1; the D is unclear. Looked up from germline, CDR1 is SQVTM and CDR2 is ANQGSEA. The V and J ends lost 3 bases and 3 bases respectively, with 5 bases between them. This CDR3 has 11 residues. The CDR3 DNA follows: TGCAGCGTTGATCGAGACACTGAAGCTTTCTTT. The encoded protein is CSVDRDTEAFF.

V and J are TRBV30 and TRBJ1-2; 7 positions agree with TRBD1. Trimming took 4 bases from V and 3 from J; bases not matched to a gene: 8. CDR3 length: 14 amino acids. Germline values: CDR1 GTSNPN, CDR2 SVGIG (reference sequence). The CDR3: CAWMRDRWDYGYTF. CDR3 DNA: TGTGCCTGGATGAGGGACAGATGGGACTATGGCTACACCTTC.

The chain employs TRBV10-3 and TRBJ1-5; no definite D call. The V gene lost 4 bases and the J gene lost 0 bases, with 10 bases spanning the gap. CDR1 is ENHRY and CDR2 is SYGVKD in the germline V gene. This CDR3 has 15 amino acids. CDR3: CAISGGSNSNQPQHF. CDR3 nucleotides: TGTGCCATCAGTGGAGGAAGTAATAGCAATCAGCCCCAGCATTTT.

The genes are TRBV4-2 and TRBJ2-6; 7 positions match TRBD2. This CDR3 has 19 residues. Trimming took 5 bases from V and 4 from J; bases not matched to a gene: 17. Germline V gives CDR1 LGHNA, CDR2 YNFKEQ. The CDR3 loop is CASSSIGRGNPPGANVLTF. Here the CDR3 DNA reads TGTGCCAGCAGCTCCATTGGGAGGGGCAACCCCCCGGGGGCCAACGTCCTGACTTTC.

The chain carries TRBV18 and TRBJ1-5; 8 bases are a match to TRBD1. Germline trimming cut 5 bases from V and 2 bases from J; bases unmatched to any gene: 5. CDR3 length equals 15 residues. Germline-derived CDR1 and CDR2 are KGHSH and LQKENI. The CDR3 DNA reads TGTGCCAGCTCAACAGGGGGTTCGGGCAATCAGCCCCAGCATTTT. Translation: CASSTGGSGNQPQHF.

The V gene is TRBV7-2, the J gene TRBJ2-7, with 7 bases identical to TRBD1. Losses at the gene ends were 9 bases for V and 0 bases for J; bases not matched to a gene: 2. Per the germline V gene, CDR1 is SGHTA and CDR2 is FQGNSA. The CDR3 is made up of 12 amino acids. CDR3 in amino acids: CASTGDSYEQYF. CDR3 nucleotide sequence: TGTGCCAGTACAGGGGACTCCTACGAGCAGTACTTC.

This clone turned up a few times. The CDR3 here is CASRKAVQETQYF. The CDR3 DNA reads as TGTGCCAGTAGAAAAGCGGTCCAAGAGACCCAGTACTTC. The chain joins TRBV19 to TRBJ2-5; tentatively, D is TRBD2 (5 bases). Per germline, CDR1 LNHDA and CDR2 SQIVND (reference sequence). This CDR3 contains 13 residues. V was pared by 6 bases and J by 1 base, with 9 bases between.

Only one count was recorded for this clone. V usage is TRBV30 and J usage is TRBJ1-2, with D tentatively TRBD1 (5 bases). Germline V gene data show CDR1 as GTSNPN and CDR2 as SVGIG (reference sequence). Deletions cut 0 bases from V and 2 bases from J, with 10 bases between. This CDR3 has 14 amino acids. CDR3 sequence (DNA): TGTGCCTGGAGTGTAATGGCAGGGAACTATGGCTACACCTTC. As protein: CAWSVMAGNYGYTF.

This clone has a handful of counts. CDR3 DNA: TGCAGCGTTGACAGAAGCTCCTACAATGAGCAGTTCTTC. Its translation: CSVDRSSYNEQFF. The rearrangement uses TRBV29-1 and TRBJ2-1; D ambiguous. The germline V gene encodes CDR1 SQVTM and CDR2 ANQGSEA. Trimming removed 3 bases at V and 0 bases at J, with 6 bases between. The CDR3 has 13 residues.

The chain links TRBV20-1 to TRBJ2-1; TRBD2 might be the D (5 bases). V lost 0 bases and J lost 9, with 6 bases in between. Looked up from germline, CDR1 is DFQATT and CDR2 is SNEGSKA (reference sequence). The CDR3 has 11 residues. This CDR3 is CSARDGSEQFF. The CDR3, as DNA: TGCAGTGCTAGAGATGGGAGTGAGCAGTTCTTC.

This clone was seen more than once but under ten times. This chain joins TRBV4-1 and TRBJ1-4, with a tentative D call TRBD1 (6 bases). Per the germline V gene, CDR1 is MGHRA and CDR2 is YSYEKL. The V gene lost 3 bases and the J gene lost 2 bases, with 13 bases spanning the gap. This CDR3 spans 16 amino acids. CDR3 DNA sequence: TGCGCCAGCAGCCAGGGCCAGGGGCGGACTAATGAAAAACTGTTTTTT. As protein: CASSQGQGRTNEKLFF.

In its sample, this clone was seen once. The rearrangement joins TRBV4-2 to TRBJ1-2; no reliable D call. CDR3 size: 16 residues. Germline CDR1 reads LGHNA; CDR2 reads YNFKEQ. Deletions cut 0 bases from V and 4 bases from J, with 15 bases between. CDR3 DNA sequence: TGTGCCAGCAGCCAAGAGACGCGGATTCGGGGCTATGGCTACACCTTC. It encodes CASSQETRIRGYGYTF.

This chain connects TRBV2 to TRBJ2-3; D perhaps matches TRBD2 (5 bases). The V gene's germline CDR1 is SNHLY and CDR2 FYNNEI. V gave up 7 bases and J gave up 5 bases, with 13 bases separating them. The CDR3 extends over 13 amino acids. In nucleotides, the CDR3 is TGTGCCAGCACGGCCGGGGTAATAGATACGCAGTATTTT. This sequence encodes CASTAGVIDTQYF.